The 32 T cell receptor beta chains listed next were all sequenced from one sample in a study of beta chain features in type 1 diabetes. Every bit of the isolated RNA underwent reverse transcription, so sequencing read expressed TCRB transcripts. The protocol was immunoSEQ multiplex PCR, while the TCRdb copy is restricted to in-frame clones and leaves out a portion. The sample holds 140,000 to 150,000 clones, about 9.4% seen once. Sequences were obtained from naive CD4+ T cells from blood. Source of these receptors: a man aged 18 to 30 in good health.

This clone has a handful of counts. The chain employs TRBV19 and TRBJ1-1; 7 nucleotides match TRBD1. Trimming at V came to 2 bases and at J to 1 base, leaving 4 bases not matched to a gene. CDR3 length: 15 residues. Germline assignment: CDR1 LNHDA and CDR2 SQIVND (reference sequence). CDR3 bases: TGTGCCAGTAGTATACCGACAGGGAAGAACACTGAAGCTTTCTTT. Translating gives CASSIPTGKNTEAFF.

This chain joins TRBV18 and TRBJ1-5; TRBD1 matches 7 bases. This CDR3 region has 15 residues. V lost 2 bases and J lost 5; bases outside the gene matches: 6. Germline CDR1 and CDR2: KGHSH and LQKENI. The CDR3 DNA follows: TGTGCCAGCTCACCAAGACAGGGAGCATATCAGCCCCAGCATTTT. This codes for CASSPRQGAYQPQHF. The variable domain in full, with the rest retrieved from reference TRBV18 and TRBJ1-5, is NAGVMQNPRHLVRRRGQEARLRCSPMKGHSHVYWYRQLPEEGLKFMVYLQKENIIDESGMPKERFSAEFPKEGPSILRIQQVVRGDSAAYFCASSPRQGAYQPQHFGDGTRLSIL.

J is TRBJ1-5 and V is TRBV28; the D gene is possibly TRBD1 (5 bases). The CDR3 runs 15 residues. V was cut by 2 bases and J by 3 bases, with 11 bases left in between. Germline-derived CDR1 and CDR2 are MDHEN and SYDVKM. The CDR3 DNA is TGTGCCAGCAGTTTAGCAAGACAGATCAATCAGCCCCAGCATTTT. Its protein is CASSLARQINQPQHF.

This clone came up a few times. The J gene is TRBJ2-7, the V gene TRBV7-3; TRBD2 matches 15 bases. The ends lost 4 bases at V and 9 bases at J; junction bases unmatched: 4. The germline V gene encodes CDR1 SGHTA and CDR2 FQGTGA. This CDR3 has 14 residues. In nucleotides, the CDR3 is TGTGCCAGCAGCTCAGGACTAGCGGGGGGGAGGCAGTACTTC. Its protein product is CASSSGLAGGRQYF.

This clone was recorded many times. The DNA for the CDR3 is TGTGCCACAATCACTAGCACCGGCAATGAGCAGTTCTTC. Its translation: CATITSTGNEQFF. The chain recombines TRBV2 with TRBJ2-1; tentative D call: TRBD2 (6 bases). The CDR3 spans 13 residues. Trimming cost V 10 bases and J 6 bases, with 16 bases left between them. Per the germline V gene, CDR1 is SNHLY and CDR2 is FYNNEI.

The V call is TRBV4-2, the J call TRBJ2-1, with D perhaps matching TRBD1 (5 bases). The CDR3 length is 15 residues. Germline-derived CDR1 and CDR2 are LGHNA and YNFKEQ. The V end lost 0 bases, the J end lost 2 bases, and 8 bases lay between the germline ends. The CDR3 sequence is CASSQESQAYNEQFF. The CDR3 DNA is TGTGCCAGCAGCCAAGAATCACAGGCCTACAATGAGCAGTTCTTC.

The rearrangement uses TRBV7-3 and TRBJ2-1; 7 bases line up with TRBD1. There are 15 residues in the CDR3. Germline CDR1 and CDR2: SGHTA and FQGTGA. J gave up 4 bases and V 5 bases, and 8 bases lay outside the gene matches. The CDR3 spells CASSPRDREYNEQFF. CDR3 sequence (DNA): TGTGCCAGCAGCCCCCGGGACAGAGAATACAATGAGCAGTTCTTC. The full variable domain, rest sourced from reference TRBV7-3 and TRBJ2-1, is GAGVSQTPSNKVTEKGKYVELRCDPISGHTALYWYRQSLGQGPEFLIYFQGTGAADDSGLPNDRFFAVRPEGSVSTLKIQRTERGDSAVYLCASSPRDREYNEQFFGPGTRLTVL.

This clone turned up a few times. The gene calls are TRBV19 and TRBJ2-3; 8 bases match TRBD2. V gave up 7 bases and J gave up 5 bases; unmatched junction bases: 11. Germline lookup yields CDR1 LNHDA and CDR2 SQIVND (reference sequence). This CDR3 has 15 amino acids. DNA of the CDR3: TGTGCCAGTATTAAAGCGGGGGAGCCGAGAGATACGCAGTATTTT. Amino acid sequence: CASIKAGEPRDTQYF.

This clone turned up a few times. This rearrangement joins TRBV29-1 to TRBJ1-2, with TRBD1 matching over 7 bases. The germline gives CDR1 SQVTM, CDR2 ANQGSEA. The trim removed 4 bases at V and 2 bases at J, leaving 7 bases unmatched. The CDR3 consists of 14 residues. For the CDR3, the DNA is TGCAGCGTTGCGGACAGGACTGCAAACTATGGCTACACCTTC. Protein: CSVADRTANYGYTF.

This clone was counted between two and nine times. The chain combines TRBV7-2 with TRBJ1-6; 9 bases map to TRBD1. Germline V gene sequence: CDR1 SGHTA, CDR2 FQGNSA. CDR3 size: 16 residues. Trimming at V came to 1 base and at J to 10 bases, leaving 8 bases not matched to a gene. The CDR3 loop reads CASSLGRDRVWSPLHF. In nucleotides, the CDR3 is TGTGCCAGCAGCTTAGGGCGGGACAGGGTTTGGTCACCCCTCCACTTT.

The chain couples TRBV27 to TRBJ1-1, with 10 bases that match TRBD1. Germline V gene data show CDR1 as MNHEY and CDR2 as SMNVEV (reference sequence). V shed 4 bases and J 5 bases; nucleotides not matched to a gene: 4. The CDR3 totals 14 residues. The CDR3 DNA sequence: TGTGCCAGCAGTTCCCGGGACAGGGGAACTGAAGCTTTCTTT. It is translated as CASSSRDRGTEAFF.

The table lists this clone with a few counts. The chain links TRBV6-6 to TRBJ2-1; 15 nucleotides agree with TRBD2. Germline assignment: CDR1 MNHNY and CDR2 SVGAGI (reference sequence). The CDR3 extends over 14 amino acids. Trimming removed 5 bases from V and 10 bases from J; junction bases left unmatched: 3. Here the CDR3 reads CASSPGLAGGEQFF. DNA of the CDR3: TGTGCCAGCAGTCCCGGACTAGCGGGGGGGGAGCAGTTCTTC.

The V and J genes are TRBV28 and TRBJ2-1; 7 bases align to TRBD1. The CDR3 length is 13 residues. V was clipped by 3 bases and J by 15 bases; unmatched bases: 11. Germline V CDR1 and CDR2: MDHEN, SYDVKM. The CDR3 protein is CASSFSSRKGAFF. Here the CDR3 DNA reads TGTGCCAGCAGTTTTTCTTCGAGGAAGGGGGCGTTCTTC. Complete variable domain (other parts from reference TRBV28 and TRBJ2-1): DVKVTQSSRYLVKRTGEKVFLECVQDMDHENMFWYRQDPGLGLRLIYFSYDVKMKEKGDIPEGYSVSREKKERFSLILESASTNQTSMYLCASSFSSRKGAFFGPGTRLTVL.

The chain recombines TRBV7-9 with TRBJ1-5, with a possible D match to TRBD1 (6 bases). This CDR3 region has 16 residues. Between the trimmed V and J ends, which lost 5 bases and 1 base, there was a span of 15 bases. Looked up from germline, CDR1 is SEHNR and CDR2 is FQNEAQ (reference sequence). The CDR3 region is CASSPPGRGSNQPQHF. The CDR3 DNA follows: TGTGCCAGCAGCCCCCCTGGTAGGGGGAGCAATCAGCCCCAGCATTTT. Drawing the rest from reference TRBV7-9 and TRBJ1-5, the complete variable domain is DTGVSQNPRHKITKRGQNVTFRCDPISEHNRLYWYRQTLGQGPEFLTYFQNEAQLEKSRLLSDRFSAERPKGSFSTLEIQRTEQGDSAMYLCASSPPGRGSNQPQHFGDGTRLSIL.

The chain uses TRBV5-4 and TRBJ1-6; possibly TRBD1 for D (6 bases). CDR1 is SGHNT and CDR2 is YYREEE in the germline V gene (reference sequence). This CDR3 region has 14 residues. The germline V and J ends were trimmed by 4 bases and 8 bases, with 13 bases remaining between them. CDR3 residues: CASSRDTVYSPLHF. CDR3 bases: TGTGCCAGCAGCCGGGACACGGTTTATTCACCCCTCCACTTT.

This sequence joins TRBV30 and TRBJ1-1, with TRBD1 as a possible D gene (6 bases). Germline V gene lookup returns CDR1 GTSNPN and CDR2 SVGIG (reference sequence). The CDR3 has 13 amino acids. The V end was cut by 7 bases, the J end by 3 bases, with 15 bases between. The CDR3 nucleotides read TGTGCCTTGGACAGAAGGCTTGACACTGAAGCTTTCTTT. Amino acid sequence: CALDRRLDTEAFF.

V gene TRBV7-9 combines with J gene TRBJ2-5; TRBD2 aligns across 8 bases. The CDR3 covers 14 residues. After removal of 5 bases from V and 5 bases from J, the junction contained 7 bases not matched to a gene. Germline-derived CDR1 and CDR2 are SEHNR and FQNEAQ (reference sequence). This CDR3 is CASSTGGEEETQYF. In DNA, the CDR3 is TGTGCCAGCAGCACCGGGGGGGAGGAGGAGACCCAGTACTTC.

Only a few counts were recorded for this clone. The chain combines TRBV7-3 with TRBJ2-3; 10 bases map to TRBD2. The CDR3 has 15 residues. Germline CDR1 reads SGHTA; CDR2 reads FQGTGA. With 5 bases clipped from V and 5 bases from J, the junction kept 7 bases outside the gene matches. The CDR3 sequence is CASSKSGGAGDTQYF. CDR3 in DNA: TGTGCCAGCAGCAAAAGCGGGGGGGCGGGAGATACGCAGTATTTT.

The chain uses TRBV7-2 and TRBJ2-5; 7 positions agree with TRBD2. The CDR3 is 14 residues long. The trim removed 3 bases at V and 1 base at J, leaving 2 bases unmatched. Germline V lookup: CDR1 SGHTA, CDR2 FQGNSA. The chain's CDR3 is CASSLGGSQETQYF. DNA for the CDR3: TGTGCCAGCAGCTTGGGAGGGTCCCAAGAGACCCAGTACTTC.

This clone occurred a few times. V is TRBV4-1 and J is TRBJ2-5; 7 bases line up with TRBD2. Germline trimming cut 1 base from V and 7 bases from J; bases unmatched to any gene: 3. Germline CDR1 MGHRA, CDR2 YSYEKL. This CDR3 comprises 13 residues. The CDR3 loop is CASSQGPGGTQYF. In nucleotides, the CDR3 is TGCGCCAGCAGCCAAGGTCCGGGGGGGACCCAGTACTTC.

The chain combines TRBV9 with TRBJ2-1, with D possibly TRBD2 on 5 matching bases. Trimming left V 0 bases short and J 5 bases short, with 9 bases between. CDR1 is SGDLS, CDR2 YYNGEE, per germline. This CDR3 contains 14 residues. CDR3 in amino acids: CASSVGESDNEQFF. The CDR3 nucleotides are TGTGCCAGCAGCGTAGGGGAGAGCGACAATGAGCAGTTCTTC.

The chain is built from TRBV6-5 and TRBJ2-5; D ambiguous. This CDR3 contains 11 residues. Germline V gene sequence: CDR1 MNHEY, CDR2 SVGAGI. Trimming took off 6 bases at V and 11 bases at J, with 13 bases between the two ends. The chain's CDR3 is CASRIYGEQYF. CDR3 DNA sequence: TGTGCCAGCAGGATCTATGGAGAGCAGTACTTC.

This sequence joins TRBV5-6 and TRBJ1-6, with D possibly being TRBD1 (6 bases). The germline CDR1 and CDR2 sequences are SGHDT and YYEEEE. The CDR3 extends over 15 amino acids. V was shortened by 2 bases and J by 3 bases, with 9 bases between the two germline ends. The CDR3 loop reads CASSFGQSYNSPLHF. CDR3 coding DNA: TGTGCCAGCAGCTTTGGACAGAGCTATAATTCACCCCTCCACTTT.

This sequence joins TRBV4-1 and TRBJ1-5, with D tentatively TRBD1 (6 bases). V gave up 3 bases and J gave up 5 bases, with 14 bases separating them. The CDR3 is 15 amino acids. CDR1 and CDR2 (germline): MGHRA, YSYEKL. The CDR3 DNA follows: TGCGCCAGCAGCCATAATGACAGGCAATATCAGCCCCAGCATTTT. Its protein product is CASSHNDRQYQPQHF.

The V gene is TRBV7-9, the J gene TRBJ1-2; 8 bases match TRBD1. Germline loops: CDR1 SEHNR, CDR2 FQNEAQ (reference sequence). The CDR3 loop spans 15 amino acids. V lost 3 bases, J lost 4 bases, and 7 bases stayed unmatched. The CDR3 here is CASSFFTGTGYGYTF. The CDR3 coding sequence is TGTGCCAGCAGCTTCTTTACGGGGACAGGCTATGGCTACACCTTC.

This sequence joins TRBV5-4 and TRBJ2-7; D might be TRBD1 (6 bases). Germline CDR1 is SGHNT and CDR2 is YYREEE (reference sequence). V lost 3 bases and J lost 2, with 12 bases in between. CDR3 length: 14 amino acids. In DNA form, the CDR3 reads TGTGCCAGCAGCTCGCTAACAGGGACCTACGAGCAGTACTTC. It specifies CASSSLTGTYEQYF.

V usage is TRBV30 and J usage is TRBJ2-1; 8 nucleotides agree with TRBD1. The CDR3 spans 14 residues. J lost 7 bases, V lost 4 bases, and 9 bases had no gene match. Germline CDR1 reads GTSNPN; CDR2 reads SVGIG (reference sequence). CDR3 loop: CAWNRQGLGNEQFF. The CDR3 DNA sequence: TGTGCCTGGAACCGACAGGGGTTGGGGAATGAGCAGTTCTTC.

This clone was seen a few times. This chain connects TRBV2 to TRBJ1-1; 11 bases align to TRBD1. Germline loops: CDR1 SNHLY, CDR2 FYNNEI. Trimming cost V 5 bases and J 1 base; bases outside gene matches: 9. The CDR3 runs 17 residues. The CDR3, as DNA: TGTGCCAGCAGTCGCCGGGACAGGGGGTCGAGGAACACTGAAGCTTTCTTT. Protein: CASSRRDRGSRNTEAFF. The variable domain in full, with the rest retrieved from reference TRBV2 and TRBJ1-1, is EPEVTQTPSHQVTQMGQEVILRCVPISNHLYFYWYRQILGQKVEFLVSFYNNEISEKSEIFDDQFSVERPDGSNFTLKIRSTKLEDSAMYFCASSRRDRGSRNTEAFFGQGTRLTVV.

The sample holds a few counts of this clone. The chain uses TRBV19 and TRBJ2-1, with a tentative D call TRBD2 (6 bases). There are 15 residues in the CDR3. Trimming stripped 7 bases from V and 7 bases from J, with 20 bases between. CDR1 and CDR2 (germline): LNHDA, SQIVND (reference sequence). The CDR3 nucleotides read TGTGCCAGTACCCCCGCGGGACGGAGTATTAATGAGCAGTTCTTC. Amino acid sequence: CASTPAGRSINEQFF.

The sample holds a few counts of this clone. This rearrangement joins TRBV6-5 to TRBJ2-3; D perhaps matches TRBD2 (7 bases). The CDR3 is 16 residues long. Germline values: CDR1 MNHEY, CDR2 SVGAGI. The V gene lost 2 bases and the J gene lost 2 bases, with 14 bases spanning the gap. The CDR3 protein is CASSYRGAPLTDTQYF. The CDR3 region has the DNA TGTGCCAGCAGTTACCGGGGGGCACCCCTCACAGATACGCAGTATTTT.

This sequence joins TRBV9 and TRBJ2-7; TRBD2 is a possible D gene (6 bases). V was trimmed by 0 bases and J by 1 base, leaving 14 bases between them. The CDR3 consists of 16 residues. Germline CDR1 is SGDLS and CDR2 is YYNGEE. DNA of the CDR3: TGTGCCAGCAGCGTAGACTGGAGGGTTACATCCTACGAGCAGTACTTC. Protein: CASSVDWRVTSYEQYF.

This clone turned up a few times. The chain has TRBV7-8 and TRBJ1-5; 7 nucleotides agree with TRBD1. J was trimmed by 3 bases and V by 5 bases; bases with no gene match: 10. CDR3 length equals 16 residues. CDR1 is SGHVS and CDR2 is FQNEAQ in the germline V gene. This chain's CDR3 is CASSPSPGGNNQPQHF. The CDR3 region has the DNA TGTGCCAGCAGCCCGAGCCCAGGGGGGAACAATCAGCCCCAGCATTTT.